The clone carrying this T cell receptor beta chain was recorded at least ten times. Its antigen is as yet unknown. TCRdb reprocessed the reads via MiXCR and lists one record per CDR3 protein. The table lists approximately 320,000 distinct CDR3 sequences, around a tenth of them singletons. This sample stems from a study of T cell repertoires in cytomegalovirus infection. Study information: Both a matching HLA type and CMV infection were indicated by public TCR beta signatures.

Study results and limitations: Summed frequency of shared TCR beta families picked out CMV carriers who also had the relevant HLA. CMV-specific TCR beta clonotypes restricted by HLA-C were the ones dominating the ex vivo response.

This CDR3 region has 18 residues. Germline assignment: CDR1 SEHNR and CDR2 FQNEAQ (reference sequence). V dropped 3 bases and J dropped 7 bases, with 25 bases sitting between them. The TCR comes from a human donor in good health (CMV status not recorded). Some clones in this sample may be carry-over from other donors' samples. Sequencing was performed on PBMCs. The chain joins TRBV7-9 to TRBJ1-3; D gene unclear. The CDR3 reads CASSFPPRDKVIVNTIYF. DNA of the CDR3: TGTGCCAGCAGCTTCCCGCCACGGGATAAGGTTATAGTGAACACCATATATTTT.